The 18 T cell receptor beta chains in this list originate from one sample, sequenced in a study of blood T cell repertoires in COVID-19. The data were produced by immunoSEQ multiplex PCR, yet TCRdb's version contains in-frame clones alone and is incomplete. The table lists just under 90,000 clones, about two thirds of them singletons, with under 15% in the top ten. Sequenced sample: peripheral blood. The receptors were sampled from a woman aged 80 or over with acute or convalescent COVID-19.

The V gene is TRBV27, the J gene TRBJ2-2; tentatively, D is TRBD2 (6 bases). Germline V gene data show CDR1 as MNHEY and CDR2 as SMNVEV (reference sequence). V was trimmed by 7 bases and J by 5 bases, leaving 17 bases between them. CDR3 size: 15 residues. The CDR3 is CASTPGWGRTGELFF. CDR3 bases: TGTGCCAGCACCCCCGGGTGGGGGAGGACCGGGGAGCTGTTTTTT.

The chain joins TRBV19 to TRBJ1-3; 9 bases align to TRBD1. CDR3 length: 15 residues. The V gene end was trimmed by 6 bases and the J gene end by 3 bases; junction bases not matched to a gene: 6. Germline V lookup: CDR1 LNHDA, CDR2 SQIVND (reference sequence). The CDR3, as DNA: TGTGCCAGTAGCCAGGACAGGGGTCATGGAAACACCATATATTTT. Its protein product is CASSQDRGHGNTIYF.

This clone was seen once. J is TRBJ1-1 and V is TRBV5-1, with D possibly matching TRBD1 (5 bases). The germline V gene has CDR1 SGHRS and CDR2 YFSETQ. Trimming stripped 1 base from V and 1 base from J, with 17 bases between. The CDR3 extends over 17 amino acids. Here the CDR3 DNA reads TGCGCCAGCAGCTTGAGTTTTGGTGGGGGGACGAACACTGAAGCTTTCTTT. The encoded protein is CASSLSFGGGTNTEAFF. Combining the CDR3 with reference TRBV5-1 and TRBJ1-1 gives the whole variable domain KAGVTQTPRYLIKTRGQQVTLSCSPISGHRSVSWYQQTPGQGLQFLFEYFSETQRNKGNFPGRFSGRQFSNSRSEMNVSTLELGDSALYLCASSLSFGGGTNTEAFFGQGTRLTVV.

The rearrangement uses TRBV30 and TRBJ1-1; no clear D gene. There are 13 residues in the CDR3. Between the trimmed V and J ends, which lost 0 bases and 1 base, there was a span of 6 bases. CDR1 GTSNPN and CDR2 SVGIG come from the germline V gene (reference sequence). The CDR3 protein is CAWSVLSNTEAFF. DNA of the CDR3: TGTGCCTGGAGTGTACTTTCGAACACTGAAGCTTTCTTT.

This clone was observed a single time. The chain combines TRBV6-5 with TRBJ2-1, with 9 bases that match TRBD1. The CDR3 runs 14 residues. Germline CDR1 reads MNHEY; CDR2 reads SVGAGI. J gave up 8 bases and V 8 bases, and 10 bases lay outside the gene matches. CDR3 bases: TGTGCCAGCCTCCCCGGGACAGGGAGCGATGAGCAGTTCTTC. Protein: CASLPGTGSDEQFF.

This clone was seen once. J is TRBJ1-1 and V is TRBV9; D is possibly TRBD1 (6 bases). This CDR3 region has 15 residues. Germline-derived CDR1 and CDR2 are SGDLS and YYNGEE. The V gene lost 4 bases and the J gene lost 4 bases, with 17 bases spanning the gap. CDR3 residues: CASSPDQGYSTEAFF. CDR3 DNA sequence: TGTGCCAGCAGCCCAGACCAGGGGTATAGCACTGAAGCTTTCTTT.

This chain joins TRBV29-1 and TRBJ1-1; 7 nucleotides align to TRBD1. There are 12 residues in the CDR3. The germline CDR1 and CDR2 sequences are SQVTM and ANQGSEA. V dropped 6 bases and J dropped 11; count of bases not matched to a gene: 12. The DNA for the CDR3 is TGCAGCGTCCCCAAAGGGACAGTTGGTGCTTTCTTT. Residues: CSVPKGTVGAFF. Variable domain in full (rest from reference TRBV29-1 and TRBJ1-1): SAVISQKPSRDICQRGTSLTIQCQVDSQVTMMFWYRQQPGQSLTLIATANQGSEATYESGFVIDKFPISRPNLTFSTLTVSNMSPEDSSIYLCSVPKGTVGAFFGQGTRLTVV.

A few counts support this clone. J is TRBJ1-1 and V is TRBV14; D gene uncertain. Germline CDR1 reads SGHDN; CDR2 reads FVKESK. There are 12 residues in the CDR3. V was pared by 1 base and J by 11 bases, with 11 bases between. Here the CDR3 DNA reads TGTGCCAGCAGCCAAGGACTGATATCGGCTTTCTTT. Translated: CASSQGLISAFF.

The V call is TRBV11-2, the J call TRBJ1-3, with a possible D match to TRBD1 (6 bases). Germline assignment: CDR1 SGHAT and CDR2 FQNNGV. CDR3 length: 15 amino acids. The V and J ends lost 8 bases and 1 base respectively, with 15 bases between them. CDR3 region: CASGPGTHSGNTIYF. The CDR3 nucleotides read TGTGCCAGCGGGCCCGGGACACATTCTGGAAACACCATATATTTT.

This clone has more than one count but fewer than ten. The chain joins TRBV5-5 to TRBJ1-2; 8 bases fit TRBD1. V gave up 1 base and J gave up 3 bases; unmatched junction bases: 2. The CDR3 is 14 residues long. The germline gives CDR1 SGHKS, CDR2 YYEKEE (reference sequence). The DNA of the CDR3 is TGTGCCAGCAGCTTGCAGGGGGCTCACTATGGCTACACCTTC. It yields the protein CASSLQGAHYGYTF.

The sample holds a few counts of this clone. The chain is built from TRBV5-1 and TRBJ1-1, with D unclear. This CDR3 is built from 15 residues. Between the trimmed V and J ends, which lost 1 base and 0 bases, there was a span of 10 bases. The germline V gene has CDR1 SGHRS and CDR2 YFSETQ. The CDR3 coding sequence is TGCGCCAGCAGCTTGATTGGTACGGTGAACACTGAAGCTTTCTTT. Its protein product is CASSLIGTVNTEAFF.

This clone was detected only a few times. CDR3 bases: TGTGCCAGTAGAAGGACTAGCGGGGGCGGTGAGACCCAGTACTTC. Its translation: CASRRTSGGGETQYF. The gene calls are TRBV19 and TRBJ2-5; 13 bases map to TRBD2. CDR1 and CDR2 from the germline V gene are LNHDA and SQIVND (reference sequence). The CDR3 covers 15 residues. Trimming removed 6 bases from V and 5 bases from J; junction bases left unmatched: 6.

This clone was seen only a few times. This chain links TRBV28 with TRBJ1-5; tentatively, D is TRBD1 (6 bases). V dropped 2 bases and J dropped 5 bases, with 16 bases sitting between them. Germline-derived CDR1 and CDR2 are MDHEN and SYDVKM. The CDR3 length is 16 residues. CDR3 in DNA: TGTGCCAGCAGTTTAAGGGGTCAGGGGAAGGATCAGCCCCAGCATTTT. Protein sequence: CASSLRGQGKDQPQHF.

This clone was detected only a few times. V gene TRBV27 combines with J gene TRBJ2-2, with 8 bases identical to TRBD1. There are 20 residues in the CDR3. V was clipped by 5 bases and J by 6 bases; unmatched bases: 23. CDR1 and CDR2 from the germline V gene are MNHEY and SMNVEV (reference sequence). CDR3: CASSRWGVGGRGRFSGELFF. CDR3 sequence (DNA): TGTGCCAGCAGTCGTTGGGGGGTTGGGGGCAGGGGGCGTTTTTCCGGGGAGCTGTTTTTT.

The rearrangement uses TRBV5-8 and TRBJ2-3; the match to TRBD2 covers 8 bases. The J segment lost 4 bases and the V segment lost 5 bases, leaving 15 bases of the junction unmatched. Germline V gene sequence: CDR1 SGHTS, CDR2 YDEGEE. This CDR3 contains 17 residues. CDR3 region: CASRNLPGLERADTQYF. CDR3 in DNA: TGTGCCAGCAGAAACCTACCGGGACTAGAGAGGGCAGATACGCAGTATTTT.

The J gene is TRBJ1-1, the V gene TRBV6-5, with D maybe TRBD1 (5 bases). Trimming took 4 bases from V and 2 from J, leaving 11 bases between them. This CDR3 is 14 amino acids long. Looked up from germline, CDR1 is MNHEY and CDR2 is SVGAGI. DNA for the CDR3: TGTGCCAGCAGTTGGGCGACAGCCAACACTGAAGCTTTCTTT. The encoded protein is CASSWATANTEAFF.

The chain employs TRBV9 and TRBJ1-3, with a weak D call TRBD1 (6 bases). The CDR3 length is 16 residues. Germline lookup yields CDR1 SGDLS and CDR2 YYNGEE. V was trimmed by 3 bases and J by 4 bases, leaving 17 bases between them. The CDR3 coding sequence is TGTGCCAGCAGCGCACATCCCAGGGGTTTCGGAAACACCATATATTTT. Amino acid sequence: CASSAHPRGFGNTIYF. The whole variable domain, remainder taken from reference TRBV9 and TRBJ1-3, is DSGVTQTPKHLITATGQRVTLRCSPRSGDLSVYWYQQSLDQGLQFLIQYYNGEERAKGNILERFSAQQFPDLHSELNLSSLELGDSALYFCASSAHPRGFGNTIYFGEGSWLTVV.

This chain uses TRBV7-9 with TRBJ1-4, with 7 bases matching TRBD1. CDR1 SEHNR and CDR2 FQNEAQ come from the germline V gene (reference sequence). V was pared by 5 bases and J by 0 bases, with 15 bases of the junction left unmatched. This CDR3 is built from 19 residues. This chain's CDR3 is CASSPGGGQNFATNEKLFF. The CDR3 region has the DNA TGTGCCAGCAGCCCCGGGGGGGGACAGAACTTTGCAACTAATGAAAAACTGTTTTTT.